A selection of T cell receptor beta chains follows, all from one sample in a study of cytomegalovirus exposure and HLA in healthy donors. The protocol was immunoSEQ multiplex PCR, while the TCRdb copy is restricted to in-frame clones and leaves out a portion. Of under 200,000 clones in the sample, about an eighth were seen once. Material for sequencing was PBMCs. The receptors shown here come from a man in his forties or fifties in good health and CMV-seropositive. CDR3s include the opening cysteine and the closing phenylalanine or tryptophan. Fields, in order: D gene, V gene, J gene, clone size, CDR3 protein, CDR3 DNA. The D gene is left open where the match is weak. Part of the rows lack a size; the others show once, few, many or a class for expanded clones.

D gene: TRBD1
V gene: TRBV7-6
J gene: TRBJ1-6
clone size: .
CDR3 protein: CASSATGGRSPLHF
CDR3 DNA: TGTGCCAGCAGCGCAACAGGGGGCAGGTCACCCCTCCACTTT

D gene: .
V gene: TRBV4-2
J gene: TRBJ1-1
clone size: once
CDR3 protein: CASSQDVLGRRDTEAFF
CDR3 DNA: TGTGCCAGCAGCCAAGATGTCTTAGGCCGGAGGGACACTGAAGCTTTCTTT

D gene: .
V gene: TRBV5-4
J gene: TRBJ1-3
clone size: .
CDR3 protein: CASSLVGRTVDTIYF
CDR3 DNA: TGTGCCAGCAGCTTGGTAGGGCGGACAGTGGACACCATATATTTT

D gene: .
V gene: TRBV19
J gene: TRBJ1-1
clone size: few
CDR3 protein: CASSIDRGDTYTEAFF
CDR3 DNA: TGTGCCAGTAGTATAGATCGGGGGGACACCTACACTGAAGCTTTCTTT

D gene: TRBD1
V gene: TRBV4-3
J gene: TRBJ1-6
clone size: few
CDR3 protein: CASSQVPWDSRGPLHF
CDR3 DNA: TGCGCCAGCAGCCAAGTTCCGTGGGACAGCCGAGGACCCCTCCACTTT

D gene: TRBD1
V gene: TRBV5-4
J gene: TRBJ2-7
clone size: few
CDR3 protein: CASSVGQGRLEQYF
CDR3 DNA: TGTGCCAGCAGTGTGGGACAGGGGCGCCTCGAGCAGTACTTC

D gene: .
V gene: TRBV4-1
J gene: TRBJ1-4
clone size: .
CDR3 protein: CASSQGVAVSEKLFF
CDR3 DNA: TGCGCCAGCAGCCAAGGGGTAGCGGTATCGGAAAAACTGTTTTTT

D gene: .
V gene: TRBV5-6
J gene: TRBJ2-1
clone size: .
CDR3 protein: CASSSTRLKQFF
CDR3 DNA: TGTGCCAGCAGCAGCACCCGATTAAAGCAGTTCTTC

D gene: .
V gene: TRBV5-6
J gene: TRBJ1-4
clone size: .
CDR3 protein: CASSHRRIGGSKLFF
CDR3 DNA: TGTGCCAGCAGCCATAGACGGATAGGGGGTTCAAAACTGTTTTTT

D gene: .
V gene: TRBV5-1
J gene: TRBJ2-7
clone size: few
CDR3 protein: CASSFRDSKHEQYF
CDR3 DNA: TGCGCCAGCAGCTTCCGGGACTCAAAGCACGAGCAGTACTTC

D gene: TRBD2
V gene: TRBV6-5
J gene: TRBJ2-3
clone size: .
CDR3 protein: CASSYSAGGTDTQYF
CDR3 DNA: TGTGCCAGCAGTTACTCAGCGGGGGGCACAGATACGCAGTATTTT

D gene: .
V gene: TRBV4-2
J gene: TRBJ1-6
clone size: .
CDR3 protein: CASSLRRQGSSYNSPLHF
CDR3 DNA: TGTGCCAGCAGCCTTCGGCGTCAAGGGAGCTCCTATAATTCACCCCTCCACTTT

D gene: .
V gene: TRBV9
J gene: TRBJ2-6
clone size: few
CDR3 protein: CASSESGFGANVLTF
CDR3 DNA: TGTGCCAGCAGCGAGTCGGGTTTTGGGGCCAACGTCCTGACTTTC

D gene: TRBD1
V gene: TRBV29-1
J gene: TRBJ1-1
clone size: few
CDR3 protein: CSGGQGHEAFF
CDR3 DNA: TGCAGCGGGGGACAGGGGCATGAAGCTTTCTTT

D gene: TRBD1
V gene: TRBV5-3
J gene: TRBJ1-6
clone size: .
CDR3 protein: CARSEGQQGSYNSPLHF
CDR3 DNA: TGTGCCAGAAGCGAGGGACAGCAGGGCTCCTATAATTCACCCCTCCACTTT

D gene: .
V gene: TRBV11-1
J gene: TRBJ2-6
clone size: few
CDR3 protein: CASSAQITRGANVLTF
CDR3 DNA: TGTGCCAGCAGCGCCCAGATTACCAGGGGGGCCAACGTCCTGACTTTC

D gene: TRBD1
V gene: TRBV7-6
J gene: TRBJ2-3
clone size: few
CDR3 protein: CASSSGQTQLQFDTQYF
CDR3 DNA: TGTGCCAGCAGCTCGGGACAGACACAATTACAGTTCGATACGCAGTATTTT

D gene: TRBD2
V gene: TRBV6-6
J gene: TRBJ2-2
clone size: .
CDR3 protein: CASSPPGGGPAGELFF
CDR3 DNA: TGTGCCAGCAGTCCACCCGGGGGAGGGCCCGCCGGGGAGCTGTTTTTT

D gene: TRBD2
V gene: TRBV19
J gene: TRBJ2-5
clone size: .
CDR3 protein: CASSIPSSGTSGALGETQYF
CDR3 DNA: TGTGCCAGTAGTATCCCCTCATCCGGGACTAGCGGGGCCCTAGGGGAGACCCAGTACTTC

D gene: .
V gene: TRBV4-3
J gene: TRBJ1-2
clone size: .
CDR3 protein: CASSQRGNYGYTF
CDR3 DNA: TGCGCCAGCAGCCAAAGGGGTAACTATGGCTACACCTTC

D gene: .
V gene: TRBV7-2
J gene: TRBJ1-2
clone size: few
CDR3 protein: CASSIPSGGSGYTF
CDR3 DNA: TGTGCCAGCAGCATACCCAGTGGCGGGAGTGGCTACACCTTC

D gene: .
V gene: TRBV28
J gene: TRBJ1-2
clone size: .
CDR3 protein: CASRGERASNYGYTF
CDR3 DNA: TGTGCCAGCAGGGGCGAGCGGGCGAGCAACTATGGCTACACCTTC

D gene: .
V gene: TRBV6-6
J gene: TRBJ1-2
clone size: .
CDR3 protein: CASSYSGANYGYTF
CDR3 DNA: TGTGCCAGCAGTTACTCGGGAGCTAACTATGGCTACACCTTC

D gene: TRBD1
V gene: TRBV5-1
J gene: TRBJ1-2
clone size: .
CDR3 protein: CASSSTGGYGYTF
CDR3 DNA: TGCGCCAGCAGCTCGACAGGGGGATATGGCTACACCTTC

D gene: TRBD1
V gene: TRBV14
J gene: TRBJ1-6
clone size: .
CDR3 protein: CASSQGQGANSPLHF
CDR3 DNA: TGTGCCAGCAGCCAAGGACAGGGAGCTAATTCACCCCTCCACTTT

D gene: .
V gene: TRBV4-3
J gene: TRBJ2-1
clone size: .
CDR3 protein: CASSQDPPGSSYNEQFF
CDR3 DNA: TGCGCCAGCAGCCAAGATCCCCCGGGGAGCTCCTACAATGAGCAGTTCTTC

D gene: .
V gene: TRBV7-9
J gene: TRBJ1-1
clone size: .
CDR3 protein: CASSSQGFNTEAFF
CDR3 DNA: TGTGCCAGCAGCTCACAGGGATTCAACACTGAAGCTTTCTTT

D gene: TRBD2
V gene: TRBV19
J gene: TRBJ2-3
clone size: few
CDR3 protein: CASSLTPGLAGGTQYF
CDR3 DNA: TGTGCCAGTAGTCTGACTCCGGGACTAGCGGGAGGAACGCAGTATTTT

D gene: .
V gene: TRBV7-8
J gene: TRBJ2-6
clone size: few
CDR3 protein: CASRGPGQISGANVLTF
CDR3 DNA: TGTGCCAGCAGGGGACCGGGACAAATATCTGGGGCCAACGTCCTGACTTTC

D gene: .
V gene: TRBV5-1
J gene: TRBJ1-3
clone size: .
CDR3 protein: CASSTGRVSSGNTIYF
CDR3 DNA: TGCGCCAGCAGCACAGGAAGGGTGAGCTCTGGAAACACCATATACTTT

D gene: .
V gene: TRBV29-1
J gene: TRBJ1-1
clone size: .
CDR3 protein: CSVNEGMNTEAFF
CDR3 DNA: TGCAGCGTCAACGAGGGCATGAACACTGAAGCTTTCTTT

D gene: TRBD1
V gene: TRBV30
J gene: TRBJ2-7
clone size: few
CDR3 protein: CAWDPTGQGMHEQYF
CDR3 DNA: TGTGCCTGGGATCCTACGGGACAGGGGATGCACGAGCAGTACTTC

D gene: .
V gene: TRBV6-5
J gene: TRBJ1-1
clone size: .
CDR3 protein: CASSRQVMNTEAFF
CDR3 DNA: TGTGCCAGCAGTCGGCAGGTGATGAACACTGAAGCTTTCTTT

D gene: .
V gene: TRBV10-1
J gene: TRBJ2-2
clone size: few
CDR3 protein: CASTPDTGTGELFF
CDR3 DNA: TGCGCCAGCACACCGGACACCGGCACCGGGGAGCTGTTTTTT

D gene: .
V gene: TRBV6-1
J gene: TRBJ1-2
clone size: .
CDR3 protein: CASSEGPGIGYGYTF
CDR3 DNA: TGTGCCAGCAGTGAAGGGCCAGGGATAGGCTATGGCTACACCTTC

D gene: .
V gene: TRBV4-1
J gene: TRBJ1-2
clone size: .
CDR3 protein: CASSQDRGFAYGYTF
CDR3 DNA: TGCGCCAGCAGCCAGGACCGGGGGTTTGCCTATGGCTACACCTTC

D gene: .
V gene: TRBV30
J gene: TRBJ2-5
clone size: .
CDR3 protein: CAWSPDSLQETQYF
CDR3 DNA: TGTGCCTGGAGTCCCGACAGCCTCCAAGAGACCCAGTACTTC

D gene: TRBD1
V gene: TRBV6-5
J gene: TRBJ2-7
clone size: few
CDR3 protein: CASSPGTGRHEQYF
CDR3 DNA: TGTGCCAGCAGTCCCGGGACAGGGAGGCACGAGCAGTACTTC

D gene: .
V gene: TRBV4-3
J gene: TRBJ2-3
clone size: .
CDR3 protein: CASSQDFVRLRGTDTQYF
CDR3 DNA: TGCGCCAGCAGCCAAGATTTTGTGCGGCTAAGGGGTACAGATACGCAGTATTTT

D gene: TRBD2
V gene: TRBV5-1
J gene: TRBJ2-6
clone size: few
CDR3 protein: CASSLVQRGPGGANVLTF
CDR3 DNA: TGCGCCAGCAGCTTGGTCCAGCGGGGGCCGGGAGGGGCCAACGTCCTGACTTTC